This entry features one T cell receptor beta chain sequence. Its antigen remains unknown. The data stem from a study of T cell responses to AZD1222 COVID-19 vaccine. Study-wide results and limits: Vaccination with two AZD1222 doses was followed by a rise in Spike-specific TCR breadth and depth. Reports indicate that nearly half of spike-specific TCRs are directed at unmutated variant regions. White British people made up most donors, females outnumbered males, and clonal diversity was possibly underestimated. Spike as a whole was targeted by vaccine-associated CD4 TCRs, dominant at 160-218 and 743-854.

Sequencing was performed with immunoSEQ multiplex PCR; in TCRdb, only in-frame clones are kept and a portion is missing. Seen here are around 120,000 clones, approximately 85% observed once, and the top ten hold 6.2%. CDR3 length: 14 amino acids. CDR1 MDHEN and CDR2 SYDVKM come from the germline V gene. V lost 11 bases, J lost 9 bases, and 12 bases stayed unmatched. This TCR was sampled from an adult in good health. The sample consisted of peripheral blood, taken on day 0 of AZD1222 vaccination. The genes are TRBV28 and TRBJ1-6, with 8 bases identical to TRBD1. The CDR3 coding sequence is TGTGCCGGGGCTGACCAGGGGGCCGGTTCACCCCTCCACTTT. Encoded protein: CAGADQGAGSPLHF.